The clone carrying this T cell receptor (beta chain) was seen many times. RNA transcripts yielded amplified TCR beta CDR3 regions. First-round RT-PCR of the TCR CDR3 relied on the HTBI primer set. One entry per CDR3 protein results from TCRdb running MiXCR on the multiplex PCR reads. The table shows under 250,000 distinct CDR3 sequences, with roughly a sixth occurring only once. This sample stems from a study of T cells in Graves' hyperthyroidism and ophthalmopathy. The TCR originated in a woman between 50 and 59 years old with Graves' hyperthyroidism. Sequencing was performed on blood.

The CDR3 reads CASSWTSGSATQYF. The CDR3 coding sequence is TGTGCCAGCAGTTGGACTAGCGGGAGCGCGACCCAGTACTTC. The gene calls are TRBV12-3 or TRBV12-4 and TRBJ2-5; 13 bases are a match to TRBD2. CDR3 length equals 14 residues. V gave up 4 bases and J gave up 7 bases; unmatched junction bases: 3.